The 5 T cell receptor beta chains below were found in one sample sequenced in a study of cytotoxic CD8 clonotypes in ibrutinib-treated CLL. TCRdb's copy holds only in-frame clones and misses some; the assay was immunoSEQ multiplex PCR. Seen here are 11,000 to 15,000 clones, 52% observed once, and the top ten hold about 34%. The sequenced sample was PBMCs, obtained at an approximately 23-month disease-progression time point, from a patient treated with ibrutinib. These receptors originate from a human donor with chronic lymphocytic leukemia.

The V gene is TRBV5-4, the J gene TRBJ1-1, with D possibly matching TRBD1 (6 bases). Trimming took 2 bases from V and 2 from J, leaving 13 bases between them. Per germline, CDR1 SGHNT and CDR2 YYREEE (reference sequence). CDR3 size: 15 residues. The CDR3 loop is CASSLLGAGNTEAFF. CDR3 in DNA: TGTGCCAGCAGCTTACTGGGGGCGGGAAACACTGAAGCTTTCTTT.

This chain joins TRBV2 and TRBJ2-1, with TRBD2 matching over 10 bases. With 5 bases clipped from V and 4 bases from J, the junction kept 8 bases outside the gene matches. The CDR3 spans 16 residues. Per germline, CDR1 SNHLY and CDR2 FYNNEI. CDR3 DNA sequence: TGTGCCAGCAGTTCCCCTCTAGCGGGGGTATACAATGAGCAGTTCTTC. This gives the protein CASSSPLAGVYNEQFF.

This clone was counted between two and nine times. The rearrangement uses TRBV4-1 and TRBJ1-5; 9 bases line up with TRBD1. The V and J ends lost 4 bases and 7 bases, in that order; junction bases with no gene match: 8. Germline V gene lookup returns CDR1 MGHRA and CDR2 YSYEKL. CDR3 size: 15 residues. CDR3 DNA: TGCGCCAGCAGCCTAAGCGGGACAGGGACCCAGCCCCAGCATTTT. As protein: CASSLSGTGTQPQHF.

The chain carries TRBV6-5 and TRBJ2-2; D is unclear. With 1 base removed from V and 2 bases from J, the gap between germline ends came to 8 bases. The germline V gene encodes CDR1 MNHEY and CDR2 SVGAGI. The CDR3 covers 15 residues. The CDR3 nucleotides read TGTGCCAGCAGTTACTTTCCGGATAACACCGGGGAGCTGTTTTTT. This encodes CASSYFPDNTGELFF.

The chain employs TRBV7-9 and TRBJ2-1; D ambiguous. The CDR3 spans 14 residues. CDR1 is SEHNR and CDR2 is FQNEAQ in the germline V gene (reference sequence). Between the trimmed V and J ends, which lost 4 bases and 7 bases, there was a span of 14 bases. The CDR3 here is CASSSDRQFNEQFF. CDR3 DNA: TGTGCCAGCAGCTCTGATAGACAATTTAATGAGCAGTTCTTC.